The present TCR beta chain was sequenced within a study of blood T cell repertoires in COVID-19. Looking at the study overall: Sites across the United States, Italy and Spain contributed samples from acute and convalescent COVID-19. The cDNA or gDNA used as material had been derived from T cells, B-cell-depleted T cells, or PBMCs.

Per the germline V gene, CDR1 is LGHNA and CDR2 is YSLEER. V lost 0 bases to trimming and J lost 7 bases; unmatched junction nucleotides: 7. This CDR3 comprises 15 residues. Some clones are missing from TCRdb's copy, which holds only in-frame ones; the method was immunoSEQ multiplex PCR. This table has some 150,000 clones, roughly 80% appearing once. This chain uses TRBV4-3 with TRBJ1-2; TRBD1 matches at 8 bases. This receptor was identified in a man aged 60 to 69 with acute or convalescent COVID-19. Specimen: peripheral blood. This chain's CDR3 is CASSQEAQGVGGYTF. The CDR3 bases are TGCGCCAGCAGCCAAGAGGCACAGGGGGTAGGTGGCTACACCTTC.